These 28 T cell receptor beta chains share one sample of origin, sequenced in a study of shared clonotypes between healthy human individuals. Here immunoSEQ multiplex PCR was the method, and the copy in TCRdb shows in-frame clones only, minus some. This sample has about 2.4 million clones, with over 85% found just once. The sequencing sample was made of naive CD4+ T cells from PBMCs. Stated subset: CD45RA+ positively selected. Source of these receptors: a man aged 18 to 35 in good health. Some clones in this sample may be carry-over from other donors' samples.

This clone was counted once. The chain has TRBV19 and TRBJ2-3, with TRBD1 as a possible D gene (7 bases). Germline CDR1 reads LNHDA; CDR2 reads SQIVND (reference sequence). V shed 5 bases and J shed 5 bases, with 14 bases lying between them. This CDR3 has 14 residues. The CDR3 DNA reads TGTGCCAGTAGTTCCCGACAGGGAGGAGATACGCAGTATTTT. Amino acids: CASSSRQGGDTQYF.

In this sample, this clone turned up a few times. The gene calls are TRBV5-1 and TRBJ1-2, with D unclear. V lost 1 base and J lost 0, with 10 bases in between. The CDR3 runs to 15 residues. The germline V gene encodes CDR1 SGHRS and CDR2 YFSETQ. CDR3 region: CASSLSSRSNYGYTF. CDR3 nucleotide sequence: TGCGCCAGCAGCTTGAGTAGCAGATCTAACTATGGCTACACCTTC.

The chain is built from TRBV7-2 and TRBJ2-7; 8 nucleotides line up with TRBD2. The V gene end was trimmed by 5 bases and the J gene end by 2 bases; junction bases not matched to a gene: 8. Per the germline V gene, CDR1 is SGHTA and CDR2 is FQGNSA. The CDR3 is 15 residues long. Here the CDR3 reads CASSPGVGLAYEQYF. The DNA for the CDR3 is TGTGCCAGCAGCCCGGGCGTGGGACTAGCCTACGAGCAGTACTTC.

V gene TRBV7-2 combines with J gene TRBJ2-5; no definite D call. The V end was cut by 5 bases, the J end by 5 bases, with 12 bases between. The CDR3 runs 13 residues. Per germline, CDR1 SGHTA and CDR2 FQGNSA. CDR3 region: CASSPIWWETQYF. In DNA form, the CDR3 reads TGTGCCAGCAGCCCGATATGGTGGGAGACCCAGTACTTC.

The chain links TRBV6-1 to TRBJ2-5; no reliable D call. Deletions cut 2 bases from V and 4 bases from J, with 8 bases between. The CDR3 has 13 residues. Germline V gene sequence: CDR1 MNHNS, CDR2 SASEGT. CDR3 loop: CASSEFGLETQYF. DNA of the CDR3: TGTGCCAGCAGTGAATTCGGGTTAGAGACCCAGTACTTC.

This clone came up once. The chain combines TRBV19 with TRBJ2-7; the match to TRBD1 covers 11 bases. Per the germline V gene, CDR1 is LNHDA and CDR2 is SQIVND (reference sequence). The CDR3 spans 17 residues. The V segment lost 6 bases and the J segment 2 bases; nucleotides outside the gene matches: 12. CDR3 DNA: TGTGCCAGTAGATCCAAATCCGGGACAGGGGGGACCTACGAGCAGTACTTC. Translated, it gives CASRSKSGTGGTYEQYF.

The genes are TRBV18 and TRBJ1-1; D is unclear. V was pared by 4 bases and J by 2 bases, with 11 bases between. CDR1 is KGHSH and CDR2 is LQKENI in the germline V gene. This CDR3 contains 14 residues. CDR3 sequence reads: CASSQVGVNTEAFF. The CDR3 DNA is TGTGCCAGCTCACAAGTCGGGGTTAACACTGAAGCTTTCTTT.

The sample holds many counts of this clone. The sample holds other DNA sequences that translate to the same CDR3. The rearrangement joins TRBV28 to TRBJ2-5; D is unresolved. Looked up from germline, CDR1 is MDHEN and CDR2 is SYDVKM. The CDR3 covers 11 residues. With 2 bases removed from V and 5 bases from J, the gap between germline ends came to 3 bases. The CDR3 nucleotides are TGTGCCAGCAGTTTAGAGGAGACCCAGTACTTC. This sequence encodes CASSLEETQYF.

This clone has just one count. The chain recombines TRBV5-1 with TRBJ2-3, with 8 positions matching TRBD2. The CDR3 is 16 residues long. CDR1 and CDR2 (germline): SGHRS, YFSETQ. V trimming: 4 bases; J trimming: 2 bases; junction bases outside the gene matches: 9. The CDR3 sequence: CASSPNSGGSTDTQYF. Here the CDR3 DNA reads TGCGCCAGCAGCCCAAACTCGGGGGGGTCCACAGATACGCAGTATTTT.

The chain combines TRBV5-4 with TRBJ2-7, with 10 positions matching TRBD2. This CDR3 is built from 14 residues. The V segment lost 4 bases and the J segment 5 bases; nucleotides outside the gene matches: 6. In germline, CDR1 is SGHNT, CDR2 YYREEE (reference sequence). The CDR3, as DNA: TGTGCCAGCAGCACCTCTAGCGGGAGTCACGAGCAGTACTTC. This translates into CASSTSSGSHEQYF.

Of note for this clone: This sample also contains other DNA sequences that code for the same CDR3. The chain is built from TRBV5-1 and TRBJ2-1; D might be TRBD2 (5 bases). Trimming stripped 0 bases from V and 10 bases from J, with 8 bases between. The CDR3 extends over 12 amino acids. Looked up from germline, CDR1 is SGHRS and CDR2 is YFSETQ. The CDR3 loop is CASSLGRGEQFF. As DNA, the CDR3 is TGCGCCAGCAGCTTGGGTAGAGGGGAGCAGTTCTTC.

Concerning this clone itself: The sample has other DNA sequences that encode this CDR3 too. CDR3 protein: CASSLEGSSYNEQFF. The CDR3 DNA reads as TGTGCCAGCAGCTTAGAGGGGAGCTCCTACAATGAGCAGTTCTTC. The chain couples TRBV7-9 to TRBJ2-1, with D tentatively TRBD1 or TRBD2 (5 bases each). Trimming shortened V by 1 base and J by 0 bases, and 7 bases separated the two germline ends. This CDR3 spans 15 amino acids. CDR1 and CDR2 from the germline V gene are SEHNR and FQNEAQ (reference sequence).

DNA of the CDR3: TGTGCCAGCAGTGAAGGGTTGGTCTCCCAGCATTTT. Translated, it gives CASSEGLVSQHF. J is TRBJ1-5 and V is TRBV6-1, with D uncertain. V lost 1 base to trimming and J lost 11 bases, with 9 bases between them. The CDR3 consists of 12 residues. Per germline, CDR1 MNHNS and CDR2 SASEGT.

In regard to this clone: Other DNA sequences in this specimen translate into the identical CDR3. The chain has TRBV28 and TRBJ2-7; D is undetermined. Deletions cut 3 bases from V and 4 bases from J, with 7 bases between. The CDR3 covers 12 residues. Germline CDR1 is MDHEN and CDR2 is SYDVKM. The CDR3 nucleotides read TGTGCCAGCAGTTTCGGGCCGTACGAGCAGTACTTC. This translates into CASSFGPYEQYF.

This chain links TRBV19 with TRBJ2-7; 8 bases match TRBD2. V trimming: 5 bases; J trimming: 5 bases; junction bases outside the gene matches: 8. This CDR3 is built from 14 residues. Germline assignment: CDR1 LNHDA and CDR2 SQIVND (reference sequence). CDR3 DNA: TGTGCCAGTAGTGAATCCGGGACTAGTGACGAGCAGTACTTC. Translating it yields CASSESGTSDEQYF.

J is TRBJ2-7 and V is TRBV7-2, with 8 positions matching TRBD2. This CDR3 contains 15 residues. Germline V gives CDR1 SGHTA, CDR2 FQGNSA. Trimming took 6 bases from V and 1 from J; bases not matched to a gene: 8. CDR3 DNA sequence: TGTGCCAGCAGGCCGGGGGGGGCAGGATCCTACGAGCAGTACTTC. Translation: CASRPGGAGSYEQYF.

The chain couples TRBV7-2 to TRBJ1-2, with D perhaps TRBD1 (5 bases). V lost 2 bases to trimming and J lost 6 bases, with 10 bases between them. Germline CDR1 SGHTA, CDR2 FQGNSA. The CDR3 is made up of 13 amino acids. For the CDR3, the DNA is TGTGCCAGCAGCTTATATCAGGGACATGGCTACACCTTC. This sequence encodes CASSLYQGHGYTF.

This chain links TRBV4-2 with TRBJ1-1, with 8 bases that match TRBD1. V dropped 2 bases and J dropped 6; count of bases not matched to a gene: 8. This CDR3 region has 15 residues. Germline loops: CDR1 LGHNA, CDR2 YNFKEQ. This CDR3 is CASSQSITGGSEAFF. The CDR3 region has the DNA TGTGCCAGCAGCCAAAGTATCACAGGGGGGTCTGAAGCTTTCTTT.

V gene TRBV4-1 combines with J gene TRBJ1-5; D possibly corresponds to TRBD1 (5 bases). There are 15 residues in the CDR3. V lost 1 base and J 8 bases, leaving 15 bases between the germline ends. Germline CDR1 is MGHRA and CDR2 is YSYEKL. The CDR3 nucleotides read TGCGCCAGCAGCCAAGGGTGGCAGGGCGGAGAGCCCCAGCATTTT. It yields the protein CASSQGWQGGEPQHF.

The chain recombines TRBV5-1 with TRBJ2-7; 7 bases are a match to TRBD2. CDR3 length: 13 residues. V shed 4 bases and J 7 bases; nucleotides not matched to a gene: 8. CDR1 is SGHRS and CDR2 is YFSETQ in the germline V gene. The CDR3 here is CASSPVAGGEQYF. DNA for the CDR3: TGCGCCAGCAGCCCGGTAGCGGGTGGGGAGCAGTACTTC.

This chain connects TRBV7-2 to TRBJ1-4; D gene uncertain. This CDR3 has 15 amino acids. V was cut by 5 bases and J by 3 bases, with 13 bases left in between. Germline V CDR1 and CDR2: SGHTA, FQGNSA. The CDR3: CASSPRAGSNEKLFF. The CDR3 nucleotides read TGTGCCAGCAGCCCGAGAGCCGGGTCTAATGAAAAACTGTTTTTT.

V usage is TRBV7-2 and J usage is TRBJ2-1; TRBD2 matches at 10 bases. The germline gives CDR1 SGHTA, CDR2 FQGNSA. V lost 2 bases and J lost 0; bases outside the gene matches: 4. CDR3 length: 17 amino acids. CDR3 amino acids: CASSLIASGSSYNEQFF. CDR3 nucleotide sequence: TGTGCCAGCAGCTTAATTGCTAGCGGGAGCTCCTACAATGAGCAGTTCTTC.

The chain is built from TRBV5-8 and TRBJ1-1; 7 nucleotides match TRBD1. This CDR3 is 14 amino acids long. V lost 4 bases and J lost 5; bases outside the gene matches: 8. From germline, CDR1 is SGHTS and CDR2 YDEGEE. Here the CDR3 DNA reads TGTGCCAGCAGCATAAGACAGGGTGGGACTGAAGCTTTCTTT. This encodes CASSIRQGGTEAFF. Full variable domain (missing parts from reference TRBV5-8 and TRBJ1-1): EAGVTQSPTHLIKTRGQQATLRCSPISGHTSVYWYQQALGLGLQFLLWYDEGEERNRGNFPPRFSGRQFPNYSSELNVNALELEDSALYLCASSIRQGGTEAFFGQGTRLTVV.

V and J are TRBV28 and TRBJ2-2; 7 bases fit TRBD1. CDR3 length: 15 amino acids. Germline trimming cut 6 bases from V and 6 bases from J; bases unmatched to any gene: 10. Germline V gene data show CDR1 as MDHEN and CDR2 as SYDVKM. In DNA, the CDR3 is TGTGCCAGCAGCCCCCCCCGGCAGGGGGCCGGGGAGCTGTTTTTT. It codes for CASSPPRQGAGELFF.

V gene TRBV2 combines with J gene TRBJ1-3, with D unclear. In germline, CDR1 is SNHLY, CDR2 FYNNEI. This CDR3 has 12 amino acids. Trimming removed 0 bases at V and 11 bases at J, with 8 bases between. The CDR3 DNA is TGTGCCAGCAGTGAAGCTACCCGACCCATATATTTT. This translates into CASSEATRPIYF.

The CDR3 DNA reads TGTGCCAGTAGTCCAAGTACAGGGGGATATGGCTACACCTTC. The encoded protein is CASSPSTGGYGYTF. The chain has TRBV19 and TRBJ1-2, with 8 bases aligning to TRBD1. The V segment lost 5 bases and the J segment 5 bases; nucleotides outside the gene matches: 7. Germline-derived CDR1 and CDR2 are LNHDA and SQIVND (reference sequence). The CDR3 sequence is 14 residues long.

As for this clone: Distinct nucleotide sequences in the sample also encode this CDR3. The V call is TRBV28, the J call TRBJ2-3, with no clear D. The CDR3 is 12 residues long. V dropped 6 bases and J dropped 6 bases, with 10 bases sitting between them. Germline V CDR1 and CDR2: MDHEN, SYDVKM. CDR3 sequence (DNA): TGTGCCAGCAGCCCCGGAAGGGATACGCAGTATTTT. As protein: CASSPGRDTQYF.

This chain connects TRBV11-3 to TRBJ2-1, with 9 positions matching TRBD2. J gave up 2 bases and V 5 bases, and 4 bases lay outside the gene matches. This CDR3 is 15 amino acids long. Germline V gene lookup returns CDR1 SGHNT and CDR2 YENEEA. CDR3 bases: TGTGCCAGCAGCACCGGGACTAGCACCTACAATGAGCAGTTCTTC. Translated: CASSTGTSTYNEQFF.